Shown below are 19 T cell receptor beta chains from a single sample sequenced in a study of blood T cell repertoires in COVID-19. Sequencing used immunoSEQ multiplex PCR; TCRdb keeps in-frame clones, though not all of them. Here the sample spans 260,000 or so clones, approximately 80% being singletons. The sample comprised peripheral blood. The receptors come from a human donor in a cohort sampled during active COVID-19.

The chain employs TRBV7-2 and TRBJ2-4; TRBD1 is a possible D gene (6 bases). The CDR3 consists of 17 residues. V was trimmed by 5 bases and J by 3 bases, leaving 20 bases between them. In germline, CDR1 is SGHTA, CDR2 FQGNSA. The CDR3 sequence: CASSPVSGVGGKNIQYF. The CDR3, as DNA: TGTGCCAGCAGCCCTGTTTCAGGGGTTGGGGGCAAAAACATTCAGTACTTC.

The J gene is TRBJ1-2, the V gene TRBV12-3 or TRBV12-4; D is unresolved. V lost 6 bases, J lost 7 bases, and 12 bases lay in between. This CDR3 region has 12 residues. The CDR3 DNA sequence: TGTGCCAGCAGCCTGTACGGGTCTGGCTACACCTTC. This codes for CASSLYGSGYTF.

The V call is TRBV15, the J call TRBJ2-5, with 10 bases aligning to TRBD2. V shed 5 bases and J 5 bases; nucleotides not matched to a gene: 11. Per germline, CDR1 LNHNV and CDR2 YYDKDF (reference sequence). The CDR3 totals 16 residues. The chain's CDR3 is CATSEGVLAGVETQYF. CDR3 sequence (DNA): TGTGCCACCAGCGAGGGGGTCCTAGCGGGAGTTGAGACCCAGTACTTC.

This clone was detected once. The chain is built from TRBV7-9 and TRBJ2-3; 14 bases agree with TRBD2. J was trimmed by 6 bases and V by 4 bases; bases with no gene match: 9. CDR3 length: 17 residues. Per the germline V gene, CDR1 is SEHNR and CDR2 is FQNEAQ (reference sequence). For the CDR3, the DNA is TGTGCCAGCAGCTCCCCGACTAGCGGGGGGGCCTGGGATACGCAGTATTTT. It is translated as CASSSPTSGGAWDTQYF. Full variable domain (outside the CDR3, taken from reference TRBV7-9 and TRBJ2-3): DTGVSQNPRHKITKRGQNVTFRCDPISEHNRLYWYRQTLGQGPEFLTYFQNEAQLEKSRLLSDRFSAERPKGSFSTLEIQRTEQGDSAMYLCASSSPTSGGAWDTQYFGPGTRLTVL.

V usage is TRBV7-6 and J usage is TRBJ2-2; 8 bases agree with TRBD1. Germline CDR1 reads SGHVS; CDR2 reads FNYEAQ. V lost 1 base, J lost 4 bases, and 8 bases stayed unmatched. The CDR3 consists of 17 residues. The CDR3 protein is CASSLVMDRVTTGELFF. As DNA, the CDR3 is TGTGCCAGCAGCTTAGTCATGGACAGGGTTACCACCGGGGAGCTGTTTTTT.

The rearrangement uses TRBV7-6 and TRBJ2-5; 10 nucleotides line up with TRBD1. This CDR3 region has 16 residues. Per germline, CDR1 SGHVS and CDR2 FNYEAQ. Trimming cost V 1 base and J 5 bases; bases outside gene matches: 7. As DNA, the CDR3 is TGTGCCAGCAGCTTAGTCTCGGGACAGGGGTCGGAGACCCAGTACTTC. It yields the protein CASSLVSGQGSETQYF. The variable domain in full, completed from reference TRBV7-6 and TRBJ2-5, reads GAGVSQSPRYKVTKRGQDVALRCDPISGHVSLYWYRQALGQGPEFLTYFNYEAQQDKSGLPNDRFSAERPEGSISTLTIQRTEQRDSAMYRCASSLVSGQGSETQYFGPGTRLLVL.

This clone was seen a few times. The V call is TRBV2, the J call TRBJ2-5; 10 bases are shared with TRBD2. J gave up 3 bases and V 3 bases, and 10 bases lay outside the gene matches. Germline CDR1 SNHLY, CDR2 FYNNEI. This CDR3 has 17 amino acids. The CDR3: CASSDKILAGDKETQYF. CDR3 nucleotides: TGTGCCAGCAGTGACAAGATTCTAGCGGGGGACAAAGAGACCCAGTACTTC.

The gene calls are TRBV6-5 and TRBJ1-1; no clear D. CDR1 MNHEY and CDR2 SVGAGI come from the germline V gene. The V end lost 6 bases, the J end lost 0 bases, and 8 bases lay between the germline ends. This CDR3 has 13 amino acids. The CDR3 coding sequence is TGTGCCAGCAGAACAGTGCTGAACACTGAAGCTTTCTTT. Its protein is CASRTVLNTEAFF.

CDR3 sequence reads: CASSFGDWARQETQYF. In nucleotides, the CDR3 is TGTGCCAGCAGCTTTGGTGATTGGGCTCGTCAAGAGACCCAGTACTTC. The chain carries TRBV11-2 and TRBJ2-5, with D hard to call. CDR1 is SGHAT, CDR2 FQNNGV, per germline. With 3 bases removed from V and 2 bases from J, the gap between germline ends came to 16 bases. This CDR3 has 16 amino acids.

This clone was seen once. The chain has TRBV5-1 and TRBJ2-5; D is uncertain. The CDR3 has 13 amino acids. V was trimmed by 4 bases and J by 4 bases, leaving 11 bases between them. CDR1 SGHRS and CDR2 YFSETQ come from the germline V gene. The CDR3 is CASSRALRETQYF. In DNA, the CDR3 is TGCGCCAGCAGCCGCGCCCTTAGAGAGACCCAGTACTTC.

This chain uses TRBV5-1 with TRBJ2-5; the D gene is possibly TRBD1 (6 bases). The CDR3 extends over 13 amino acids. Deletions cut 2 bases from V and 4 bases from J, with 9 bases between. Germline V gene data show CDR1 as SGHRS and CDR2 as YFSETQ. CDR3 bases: TGCGCCAGCAGCTTTGGACAGCCAGAGACCCAGTACTTC. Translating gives CASSFGQPETQYF.

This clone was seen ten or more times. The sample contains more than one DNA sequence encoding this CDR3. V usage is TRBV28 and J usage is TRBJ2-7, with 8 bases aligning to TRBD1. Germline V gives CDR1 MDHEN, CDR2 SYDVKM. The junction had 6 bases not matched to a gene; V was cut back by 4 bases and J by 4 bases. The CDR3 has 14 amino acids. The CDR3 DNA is TGTGCCAGCAGTTCCGGGACAGGAGTTTACGAGCAGTACTTC. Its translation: CASSSGTGVYEQYF.

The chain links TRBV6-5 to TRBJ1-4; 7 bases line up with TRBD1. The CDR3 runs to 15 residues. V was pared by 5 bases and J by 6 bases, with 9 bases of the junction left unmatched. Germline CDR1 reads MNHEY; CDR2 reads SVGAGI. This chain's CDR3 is CASSISGTAYEKLFF. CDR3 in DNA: TGTGCCAGCAGTATATCCGGGACAGCTTATGAAAAACTGTTTTTT.

CDR3 amino acids: CASSRTGNYGYTF. In DNA, the CDR3 is TGTGCCAGCAGTCGGACAGGGAACTATGGCTACACCTTC. The chain carries TRBV28 and TRBJ1-2; 8 bases map to TRBD1. The CDR3 spans 13 residues. Germline-derived CDR1 and CDR2 are MDHEN and SYDVKM. V lost 5 bases, J lost 2 bases, and 1 base stayed unmatched.

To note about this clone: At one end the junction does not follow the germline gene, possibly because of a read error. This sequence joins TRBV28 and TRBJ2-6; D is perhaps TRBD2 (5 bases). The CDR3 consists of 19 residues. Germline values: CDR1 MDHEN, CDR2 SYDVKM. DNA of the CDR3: TGTGCCAGCAGCTTTTATTTCAATCCCGGGAAGGCTGGGGTCAACGTCCTGACTTTC. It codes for CASSFYFNPGKAGVNVLTF.

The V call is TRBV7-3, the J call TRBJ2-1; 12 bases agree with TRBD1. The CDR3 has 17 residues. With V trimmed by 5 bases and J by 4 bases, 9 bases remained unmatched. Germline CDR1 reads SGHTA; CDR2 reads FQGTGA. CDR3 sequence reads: CASSLPGTGGAYNEQFF. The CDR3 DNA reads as TGTGCCAGCAGCCTACCTGGGACAGGGGGCGCGTACAATGAGCAGTTCTTC. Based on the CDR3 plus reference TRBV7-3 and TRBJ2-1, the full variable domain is GAGVSQTPSNKVTEKGKYVELRCDPISGHTALYWYRQSLGQGPEFLIYFQGTGAADDSGLPNDRFFAVRPEGSVSTLKIQRTERGDSAVYLCASSLPGTGGAYNEQFFGPGTRLTVL.

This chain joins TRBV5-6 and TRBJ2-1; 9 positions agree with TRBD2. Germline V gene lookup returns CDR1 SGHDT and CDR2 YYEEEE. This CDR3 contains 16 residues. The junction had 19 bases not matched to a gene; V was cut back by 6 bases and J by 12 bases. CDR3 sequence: CASTTLGVAGDVGQFF. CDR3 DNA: TGTGCCAGCACCACCCTTGGGGTAGCGGGGGACGTTGGGCAGTTCTTC.

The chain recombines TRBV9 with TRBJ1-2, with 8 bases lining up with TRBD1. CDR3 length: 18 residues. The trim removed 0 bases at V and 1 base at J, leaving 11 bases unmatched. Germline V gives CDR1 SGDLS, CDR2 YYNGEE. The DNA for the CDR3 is TGTGCCAGCAGCGTAGGGGGCCAGGGGGCTACCTTTAACTATGGCTACACCTTC. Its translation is CASSVGGQGATFNYGYTF.

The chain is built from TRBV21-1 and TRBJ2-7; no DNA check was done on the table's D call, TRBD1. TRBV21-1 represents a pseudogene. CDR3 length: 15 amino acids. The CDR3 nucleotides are TGTGCCAGCAGCAAAGAAGGGACAGCGTCCTACGAGCAGTACTTC. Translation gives CASSKEGTASYEQYF.